This TCR beta chain was identified during a study of cytomegalovirus exposure and HLA in healthy donors. Study-level results: Usually a TCR sequence was rare, but some public TCRs were found in many donors.

PCR amplification relied on 60 Vbeta primers (plus 13 Jbeta primers). The method was immunoSEQ multiplex PCR; TCRdb's version includes in-frame clones alone and lacks a portion of them. Of 110,000 or so clones in the sample, about an eighth were seen once. This CDR3 spans 15 amino acids. Trimming removed 6 bases from V and 0 bases from J; junction bases left unmatched: 7. Germline assignment: CDR1 LNHDA and CDR2 SQIVND (reference sequence). Comments on this clone: The antigen remains undetermined.

The donors (healthy individuals) were bone marrow donors. The chain combines TRBV19 with TRBJ2-7; 8 positions agree with TRBD2. The specimen was PBMCs. This clonotype was sampled from a man aged 35-49 years in good health and CMV-seropositive. The DNA for the CDR3 is TGTGCCAGTAGCAAGGACAGCGGGAGCTCCTACGAGCAGTACTTC. Its protein is CASSKDSGSSYEQYF.